The 11 T cell receptor beta chains given below trace back to one sample, sequenced in a study of shared clonotypes between healthy human individuals. Using immunoSEQ multiplex PCR, the repertoire was profiled, and TCRdb retains in-frame clones only, with some absent. This table has 2.3 million or so clones, 90% to 95% appearing once. Source material: naive CD4+ T cells from PBMCs. The subset was: CD45RA+ positively selected. These receptors came from a man younger than 35 in good health. Some clones in this sample may be carry-over from other donors' samples.

This chain links TRBV19 with TRBJ2-1, with 7 nucleotides matching TRBD2. Germline V CDR1 and CDR2: LNHDA, SQIVND (reference sequence). The CDR3 totals 14 residues. Trimming took 10 bases from V and 8 from J; bases not matched to a gene: 14. The DNA for the CDR3 is TGTGCCACTTCCAGGTGGCGGGAGCTGTATGAGCAGTTCTTC. Its protein is CATSRWRELYEQFF.

The chain carries TRBV19 and TRBJ1-5, with unresolved D. CDR1 and CDR2 from the germline V gene are LNHDA and SQIVND (reference sequence). Trimming cost V 8 bases and J 3 bases, with 20 bases left between them. CDR3 length: 16 residues. CDR3 sequence (DNA): TGTGCCAGTCAGCGGGCACTGCGACAATACAATCAGCCCCAGCATTTT. Its translation is CASQRALRQYNQPQHF. The entire variable domain, with the rest obtained from reference TRBV19 and TRBJ1-5, is as follows: DGGITQSPKYLFRKEGQNVTLSCEQNLNHDAMYWYRQDPGQGLRLIYYSQIVNDFQKGDIAEGYSVSREKKESFPLTVTSAQKNPTAFYLCASQRALRQYNQPQHFGDGTRLSIL.

This chain links TRBV7-7 with TRBJ1-5; 9 nucleotides line up with TRBD1. CDR1 and CDR2 from the germline V gene are SSHAT and FNYEAQ (reference sequence). V was clipped by 3 bases and J by 0 bases; unmatched bases: 6. The CDR3 contains 17 residues. The CDR3, as DNA: TGTGCCAGCAGCTTTCATACAGGGGGCCATAGCAATCAGCCCCAGCATTTT. Translated, it gives CASSFHTGGHSNQPQHF. Full variable domain (missing parts from reference TRBV7-7 and TRBJ1-5): GAGVSQSPRYKVTKRGQDVTLRCDPISSHATLYWYQQALGQGPEFLTYFNYEAQPDKSGLPSDRFSAERPEGSISTLTIQRTEQRDSAMYRCASSFHTGGHSNQPQHFGDGTRLSIL.

V and J are TRBV6-1 and TRBJ2-7, with TRBD2 matching 9 bases. Trimming removed 3 bases from V and 7 bases from J; junction bases left unmatched: 7. The CDR3 contains 14 residues. Looked up from germline, CDR1 is MNHNS and CDR2 is SASEGT. CDR3 nucleotides: TGTGCCAGCAGTGATCCTAGCGGGAAGTGGGAGCAGTACTTC. It is translated as CASSDPSGKWEQYF.

This clone was recorded once. The chain links TRBV29-1 to TRBJ2-5; D not resolved. The J call may be mistaken, given a closer DNA end match to TRBJ2-7. The CDR3 has 13 amino acids. Germline CDR1 SQVTM, CDR2 ANQGSEA. The CDR3 is CSVDGGTGYEQYF. For the CDR3, the DNA is TGCAGCGTTGACGGCGGTACGGGCTACGAGCAGTACTTC.

The chain has TRBV5-1 and TRBJ2-1, with D perhaps TRBD1 (5 bases). Trimming shortened V by 2 bases and J by 0 bases, and 9 bases separated the two germline ends. Germline V gives CDR1 SGHRS, CDR2 YFSETQ. The CDR3 has 15 amino acids. CDR3 nucleotides: TGCGCCAGCAGCTTTCACCAGGGCTCCTACAATGAGCAGTTCTTC. It specifies CASSFHQGSYNEQFF. The full variable domain, in which reference TRBV5-1 and TRBJ2-1 provide the parts outside the CDR3, is KAGVTQTPRYLIKTRGQQVTLSCSPISGHRSVSWYQQTPGQGLQFLFEYFSETQRNKGNFPGRFSGRQFSNSRSEMNVSTLELGDSALYLCASSFHQGSYNEQFFGPGTRLTVL.

This clone was seen a few times. The gene calls are TRBV7-6 and TRBJ2-3, with 8 bases lining up with TRBD1. This CDR3 region has 14 residues. Germline V lookup: CDR1 SGHVS, CDR2 FNYEAQ. The ends lost 6 bases at V and 1 base at J; junction bases unmatched: 3. CDR3 amino acids: CASSQTGGTDTQYF. CDR3 nucleotides: TGTGCCAGCAGTCAGACAGGGGGCACAGATACGCAGTATTTT.

The sample holds one count of this clone. The V and J genes are TRBV5-4 and TRBJ2-3, with 8 nucleotides matching TRBD1. CDR3 length: 17 residues. Germline V gene sequence: CDR1 SGHNT, CDR2 YYREEE (reference sequence). V lost 2 bases and J lost 3; bases outside the gene matches: 11. Here the CDR3 reads CASSFRQGSDLTDTQYF. CDR3 DNA sequence: TGTGCCAGCAGCTTTAGACAGGGGTCTGACCTGACAGATACGCAGTATTTT.

J is TRBJ1-3 and V is TRBV4-1; 11 bases fit TRBD1. Trimming cost V 4 bases and J 3 bases; bases outside gene matches: 17. This CDR3 contains 20 residues. Germline CDR1 is MGHRA and CDR2 is YSYEKL. In DNA form, the CDR3 reads TGCGCCAGCAGCCGAGACTCCCGGGACAGGGGGTTCGTTAGTGGAAACACCATATATTTT. Protein sequence: CASSRDSRDRGFVSGNTIYF.

The genes are TRBV13 and TRBJ2-1; perhaps TRBD2 as D (5 bases). Germline-derived CDR1 and CDR2 are PRHDT and FYEKMQ (reference sequence). The CDR3 loop spans 15 amino acids. Trimming cost V 5 bases and J 2 bases, with 13 bases left between them. Here the CDR3 reads CASSPRTGTYNEQFF. CDR3 in DNA: TGTGCCAGCAGCCCCCGGACTGGAACCTACAATGAGCAGTTCTTC.

The rearrangement joins TRBV7-2 to TRBJ2-7, with D maybe TRBD1 (6 bases). CDR1 and CDR2 (germline): SGHTA, FQGNSA. The CDR3 contains 14 residues. V gave up 11 bases and J gave up 0 bases, with 17 bases separating them. The CDR3, as DNA: TGTGCCTCGGCCCCTCAGGGGATCTCCTACGAGCAGTACTTC. It specifies CASAPQGISYEQYF.